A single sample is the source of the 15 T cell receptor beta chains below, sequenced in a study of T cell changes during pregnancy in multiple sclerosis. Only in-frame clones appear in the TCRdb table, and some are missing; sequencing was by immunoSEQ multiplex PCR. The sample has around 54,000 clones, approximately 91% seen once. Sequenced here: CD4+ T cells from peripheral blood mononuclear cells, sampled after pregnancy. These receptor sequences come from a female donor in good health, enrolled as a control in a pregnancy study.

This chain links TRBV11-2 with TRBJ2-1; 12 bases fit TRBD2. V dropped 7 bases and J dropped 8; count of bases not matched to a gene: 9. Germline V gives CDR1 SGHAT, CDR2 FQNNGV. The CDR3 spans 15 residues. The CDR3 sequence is CASNNGLAGIDEQFF. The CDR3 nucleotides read TGTGCCAGCAACAACGGACTAGCGGGAATTGATGAGCAGTTCTTC.

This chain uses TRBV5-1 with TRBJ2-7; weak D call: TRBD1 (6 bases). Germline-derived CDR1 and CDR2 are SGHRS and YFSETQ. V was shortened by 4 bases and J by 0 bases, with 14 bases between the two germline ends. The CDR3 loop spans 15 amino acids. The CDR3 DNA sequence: TGCGCCAGCAGCACCGGACAGACCAGCTCCTACGAGCAGTACTTC. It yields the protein CASSTGQTSSYEQYF.

The DNA for the CDR3 is TGTGCCACCAGCGGACCTCCGGGACAGCCCTCTGACTATGGCTACACCTTC. It yields the protein CATSGPPGQPSDYGYTF. V gene TRBV15 combines with J gene TRBJ1-2, with 7 nucleotides matching TRBD1. There are 17 residues in the CDR3. V shed 5 bases and J 3 bases; nucleotides not matched to a gene: 15. From germline, CDR1 is LNHNV and CDR2 YYDKDF (reference sequence).

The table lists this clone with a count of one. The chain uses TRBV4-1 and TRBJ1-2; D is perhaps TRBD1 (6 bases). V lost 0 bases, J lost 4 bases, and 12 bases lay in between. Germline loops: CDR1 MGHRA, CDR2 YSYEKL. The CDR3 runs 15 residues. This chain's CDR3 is CASSQDPQGTYGYTF. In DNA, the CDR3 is TGCGCCAGCAGCCAAGATCCTCAGGGGACCTATGGCTACACCTTC.

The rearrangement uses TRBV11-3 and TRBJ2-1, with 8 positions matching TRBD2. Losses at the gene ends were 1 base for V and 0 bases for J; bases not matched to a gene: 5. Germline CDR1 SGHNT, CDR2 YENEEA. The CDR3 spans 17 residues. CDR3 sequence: CASSLGVAGTSYNEQFF. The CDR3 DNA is TGTGCCAGCAGCTTAGGGGTAGCGGGGACCTCCTACAATGAGCAGTTCTTC. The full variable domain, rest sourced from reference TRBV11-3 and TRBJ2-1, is EAGVVQSPRYKIIEKKQPVAFWCNPISGHNTLYWYLQNLGQGPELLIRYENEEAVDDSQLPKDRFSAERLKGVDSTLKIQPAELGDSAVYLCASSLGVAGTSYNEQFFGPGTRLTVL.

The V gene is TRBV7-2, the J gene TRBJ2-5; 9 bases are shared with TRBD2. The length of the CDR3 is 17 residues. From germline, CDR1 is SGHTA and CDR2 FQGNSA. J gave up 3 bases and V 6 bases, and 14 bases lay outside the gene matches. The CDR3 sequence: CASRVSSGKGREETQYF. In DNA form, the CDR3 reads TGTGCCAGCAGAGTCTCTAGCGGGAAGGGTCGAGAAGAGACCCAGTACTTC.

The chain's CDR3 is CASSIGQGATDTQYF. The CDR3 coding sequence is TGTGCCAGTAGTATCGGACAGGGGGCTACAGATACGCAGTATTTT. This sequence joins TRBV19 and TRBJ2-3; TRBD1 agrees at 11 bases. The CDR3 length is 15 residues. The ends lost 3 bases at V and 3 bases at J; junction bases unmatched: 2. CDR1 and CDR2 from the germline V gene are LNHDA and SQIVND (reference sequence). Drawing the rest from reference TRBV19 and TRBJ2-3, the complete variable domain is DGGITQSPKYLFRKEGQNVTLSCEQNLNHDAMYWYRQDPGQGLRLIYYSQIVNDFQKGDIAEGYSVSREKKESFPLTVTSAQKNPTAFYLCASSIGQGATDTQYFGPGTRLTVL.

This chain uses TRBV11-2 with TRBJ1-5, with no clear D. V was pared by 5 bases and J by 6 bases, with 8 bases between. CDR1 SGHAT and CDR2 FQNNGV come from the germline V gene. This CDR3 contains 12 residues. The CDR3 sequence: CASSPSGQPQHF. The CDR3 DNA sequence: TGTGCCAGCAGCCCGTCGGGTCAGCCCCAGCATTTT. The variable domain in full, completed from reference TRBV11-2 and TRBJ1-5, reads EAGVAQSPRYKIIEKRQSVAFWCNPISGHATLYWYQQILGQGPKLLIQFQNNGVVDDSQLPKDRFSAERLKGVDSTLKIQPAKLEDSAVYLCASSPSGQPQHFGDGTRLSIL.

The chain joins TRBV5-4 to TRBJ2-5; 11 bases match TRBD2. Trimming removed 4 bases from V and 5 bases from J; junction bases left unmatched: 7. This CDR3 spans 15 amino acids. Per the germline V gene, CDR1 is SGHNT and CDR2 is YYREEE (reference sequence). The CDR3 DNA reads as TGTGCCAGCAGCCCGCAGGTAGCGGGAGGGGAGACCCAGTACTTC. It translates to CASSPQVAGGETQYF.

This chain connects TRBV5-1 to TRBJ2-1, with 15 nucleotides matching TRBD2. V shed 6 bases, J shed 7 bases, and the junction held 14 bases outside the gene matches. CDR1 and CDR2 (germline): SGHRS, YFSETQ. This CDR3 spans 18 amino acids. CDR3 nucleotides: TGCGCCAGCAAACCGGGACTAGCGGGGGGCATGATTGGTAATGAGCAGTTCTTC. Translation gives CASKPGLAGGMIGNEQFF.

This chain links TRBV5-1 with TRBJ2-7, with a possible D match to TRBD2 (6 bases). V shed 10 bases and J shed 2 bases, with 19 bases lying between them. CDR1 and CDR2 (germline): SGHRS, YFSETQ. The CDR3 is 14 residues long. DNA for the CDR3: TGCGCCCCCCAGGAGCGGGTAATACCCTACGAGCAGTACTTC. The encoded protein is CAPQERVIPYEQYF.

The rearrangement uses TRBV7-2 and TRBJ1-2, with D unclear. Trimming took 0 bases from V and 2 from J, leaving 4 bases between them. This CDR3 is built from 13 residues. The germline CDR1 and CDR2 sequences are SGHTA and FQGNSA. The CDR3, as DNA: TGTGCCAGCAGCTTAGCCATCAACTATGGCTACACCTTC. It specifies CASSLAINYGYTF.

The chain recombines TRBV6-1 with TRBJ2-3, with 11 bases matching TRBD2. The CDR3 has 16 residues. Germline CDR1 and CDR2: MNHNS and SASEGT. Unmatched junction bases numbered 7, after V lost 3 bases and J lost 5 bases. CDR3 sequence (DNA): TGTGCCAGCAGTGAGATAGCGGGGGGGCTTGGAGATACGCAGTATTTT. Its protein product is CASSEIAGGLGDTQYF.

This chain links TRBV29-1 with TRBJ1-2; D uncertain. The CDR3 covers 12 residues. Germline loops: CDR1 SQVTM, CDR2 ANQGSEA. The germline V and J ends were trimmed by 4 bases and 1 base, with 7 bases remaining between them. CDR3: CSVGSGNYGYTF. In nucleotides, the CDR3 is TGCAGCGTTGGATCCGGTAACTATGGCTACACCTTC.

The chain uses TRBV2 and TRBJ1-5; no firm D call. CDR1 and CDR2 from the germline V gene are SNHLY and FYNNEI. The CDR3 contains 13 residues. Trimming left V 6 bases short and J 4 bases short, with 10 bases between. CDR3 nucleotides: TGTGCCAGCAGCTCGGGATTAAATCAGCCCCAGCATTTT. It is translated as CASSSGLNQPQHF.